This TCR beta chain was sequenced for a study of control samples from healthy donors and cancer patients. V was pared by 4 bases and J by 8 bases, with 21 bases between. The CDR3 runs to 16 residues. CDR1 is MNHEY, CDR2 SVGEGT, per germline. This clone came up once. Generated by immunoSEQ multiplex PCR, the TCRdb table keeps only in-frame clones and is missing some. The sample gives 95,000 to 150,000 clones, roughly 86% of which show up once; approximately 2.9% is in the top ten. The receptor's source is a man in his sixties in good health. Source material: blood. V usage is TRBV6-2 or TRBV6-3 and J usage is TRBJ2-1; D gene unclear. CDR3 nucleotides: TGTGCCAGCAGTTCCAACAGAGGCCTGGATCGGGATGAGCAGTTCTTC. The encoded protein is CASSSNRGLDRDEQFF.